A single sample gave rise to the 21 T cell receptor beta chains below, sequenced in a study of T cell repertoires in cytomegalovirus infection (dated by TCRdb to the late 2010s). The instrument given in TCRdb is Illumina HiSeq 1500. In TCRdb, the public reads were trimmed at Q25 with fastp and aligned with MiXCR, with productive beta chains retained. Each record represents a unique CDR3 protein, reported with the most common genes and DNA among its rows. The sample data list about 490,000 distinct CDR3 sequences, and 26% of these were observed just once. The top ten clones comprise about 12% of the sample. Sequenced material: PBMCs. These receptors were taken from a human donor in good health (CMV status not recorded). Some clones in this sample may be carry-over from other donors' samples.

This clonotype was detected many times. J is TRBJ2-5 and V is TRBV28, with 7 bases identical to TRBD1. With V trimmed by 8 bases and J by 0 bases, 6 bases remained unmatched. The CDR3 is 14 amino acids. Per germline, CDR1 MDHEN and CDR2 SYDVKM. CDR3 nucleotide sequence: TGTGCCAGCTGGACAGGACCGTACCAAGAGACCCAGTACTTC. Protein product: CASWTGPYQETQYF.

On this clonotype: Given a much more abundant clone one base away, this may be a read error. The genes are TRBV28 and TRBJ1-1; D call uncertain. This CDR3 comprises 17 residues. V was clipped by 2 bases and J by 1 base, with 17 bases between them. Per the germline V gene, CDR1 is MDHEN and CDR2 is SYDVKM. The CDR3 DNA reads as TGTGCCAGCAGTTTAGTCGAATTACAGAGGACGAACACTGAAGCTTTCTTT. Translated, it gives CASSLVELQRTNTEAFF.

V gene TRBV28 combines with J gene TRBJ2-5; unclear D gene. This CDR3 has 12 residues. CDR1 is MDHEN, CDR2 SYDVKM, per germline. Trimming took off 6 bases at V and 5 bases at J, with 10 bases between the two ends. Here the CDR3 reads CASSSQTETQYF. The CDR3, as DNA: TGTGCCAGCAGCTCGCAGACGGAGACCCAGTACTTC.

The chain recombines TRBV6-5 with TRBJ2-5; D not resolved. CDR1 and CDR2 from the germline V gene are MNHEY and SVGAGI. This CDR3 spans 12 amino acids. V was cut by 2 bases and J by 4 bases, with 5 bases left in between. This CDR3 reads CASSYMGETQYF. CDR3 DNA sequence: TGTGCCAGCAGTTACATGGGAGAGACCCAGTACTTC.

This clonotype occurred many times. The CDR3 is CASSLTRLVFGRNEQFF. CDR3 nucleotide sequence: TGTGCCAGCAGCTTAACTCGACTAGTCTTTGGTAGGAATGAGCAGTTCTTC. The chain uses TRBV7-8 and TRBJ2-1; weak D call: TRBD2 (6 bases). The length of the CDR3 is 17 residues. The germline V and J ends were trimmed by 2 bases and 7 bases, with 21 bases remaining between them. Germline assignment: CDR1 SGHVS and CDR2 FQNEAQ.

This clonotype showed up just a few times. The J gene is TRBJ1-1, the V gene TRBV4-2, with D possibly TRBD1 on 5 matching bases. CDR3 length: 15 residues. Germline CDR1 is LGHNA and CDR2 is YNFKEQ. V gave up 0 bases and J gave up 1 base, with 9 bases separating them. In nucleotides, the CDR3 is TGTGCCAGCAGCCAAGACCGGGACGGGAACACTGAAGCTTTCTTT. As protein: CASSQDRDGNTEAFF.

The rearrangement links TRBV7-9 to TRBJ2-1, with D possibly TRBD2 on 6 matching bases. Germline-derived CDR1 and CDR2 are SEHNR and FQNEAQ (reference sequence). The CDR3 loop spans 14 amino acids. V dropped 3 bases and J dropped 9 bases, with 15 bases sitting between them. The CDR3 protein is CASSFGGAPGEQFF. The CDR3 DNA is TGTGCCAGCAGCTTCGGGGGAGCCCCCGGTGAGCAGTTCTTC.

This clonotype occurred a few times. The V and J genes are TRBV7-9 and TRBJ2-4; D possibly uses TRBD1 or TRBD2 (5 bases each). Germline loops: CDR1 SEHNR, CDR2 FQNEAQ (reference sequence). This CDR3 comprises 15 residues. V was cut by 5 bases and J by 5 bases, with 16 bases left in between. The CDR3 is CASSGGWSGQNIQYF. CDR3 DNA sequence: TGTGCCAGCAGCGGGGGTTGGTCCGGCCAAAACATTCAGTACTTC.

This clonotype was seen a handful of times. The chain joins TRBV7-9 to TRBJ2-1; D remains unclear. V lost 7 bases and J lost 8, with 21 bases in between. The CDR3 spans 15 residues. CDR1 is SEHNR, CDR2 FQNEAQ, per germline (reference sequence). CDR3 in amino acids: CASTFLGPGLDEQFF. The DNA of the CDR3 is TGTGCCAGCACCTTTCTAGGACCCGGGTTGGATGAGCAGTTCTTC.

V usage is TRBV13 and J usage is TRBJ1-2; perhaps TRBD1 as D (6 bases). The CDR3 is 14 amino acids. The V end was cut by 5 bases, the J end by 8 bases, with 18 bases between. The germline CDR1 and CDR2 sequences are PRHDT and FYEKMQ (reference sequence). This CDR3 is CASSTLGGGEGYTF. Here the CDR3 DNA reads TGTGCCAGCAGCACTCTTGGGGGGGGCGAAGGCTACACCTTC.

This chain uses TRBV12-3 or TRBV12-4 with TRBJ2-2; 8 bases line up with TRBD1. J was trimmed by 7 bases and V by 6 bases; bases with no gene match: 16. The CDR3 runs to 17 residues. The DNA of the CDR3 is TGTGCCAGCAGCCCCCGGAGGGCAGGGGGCTTTGGCGGGGAGCTGTTTTTT. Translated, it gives CASSPRRAGGFGGELFF.

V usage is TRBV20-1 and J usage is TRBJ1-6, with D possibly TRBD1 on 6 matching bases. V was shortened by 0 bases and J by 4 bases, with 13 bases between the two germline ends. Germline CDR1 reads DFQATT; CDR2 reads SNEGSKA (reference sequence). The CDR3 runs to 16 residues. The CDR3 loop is CSARDIGTPYNSPLHF. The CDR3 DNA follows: TGCAGTGCTAGAGATATTGGGACACCATATAATTCACCCCTCCACTTT.

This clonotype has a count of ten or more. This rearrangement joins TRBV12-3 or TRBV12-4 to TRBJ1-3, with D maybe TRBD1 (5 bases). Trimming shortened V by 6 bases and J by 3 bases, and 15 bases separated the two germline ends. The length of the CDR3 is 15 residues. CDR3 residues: CASRLTVSIGNTIYF. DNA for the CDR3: TGTGCCAGCAGGTTGACAGTCTCTATTGGAAACACCATATATTTT.

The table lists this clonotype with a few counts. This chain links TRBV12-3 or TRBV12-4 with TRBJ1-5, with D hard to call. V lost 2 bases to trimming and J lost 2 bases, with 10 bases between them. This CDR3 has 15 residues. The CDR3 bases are TGTGCCAGCAGTTTATTGGCAGGACGCAATCAGCCCCAGCATTTT. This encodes CASSLLAGRNQPQHF.

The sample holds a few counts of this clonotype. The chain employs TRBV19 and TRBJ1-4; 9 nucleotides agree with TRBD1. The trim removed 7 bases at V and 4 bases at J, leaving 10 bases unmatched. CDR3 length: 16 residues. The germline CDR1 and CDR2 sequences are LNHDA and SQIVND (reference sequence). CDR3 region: CASTTGTGFGNEKLFF. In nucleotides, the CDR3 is TGTGCCAGTACCACCGGGACAGGGTTCGGTAATGAAAAACTGTTTTTT.

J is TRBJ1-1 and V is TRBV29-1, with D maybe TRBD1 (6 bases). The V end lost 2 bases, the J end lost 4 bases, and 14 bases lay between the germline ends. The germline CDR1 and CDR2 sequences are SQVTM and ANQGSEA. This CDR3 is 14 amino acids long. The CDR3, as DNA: TGCAGCGTTGAATCGGCCGGAGGGGGCACTGAAGCTTTCTTT. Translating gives CSVESAGGGTEAFF.

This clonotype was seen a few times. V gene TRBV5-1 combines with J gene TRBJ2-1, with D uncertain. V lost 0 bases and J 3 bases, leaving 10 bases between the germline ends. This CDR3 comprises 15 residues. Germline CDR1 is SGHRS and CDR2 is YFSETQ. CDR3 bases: TGCGCCAGCAGCTTGGACCCGGAGTTCTACAATGAGCAGTTCTTC. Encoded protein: CASSLDPEFYNEQFF.

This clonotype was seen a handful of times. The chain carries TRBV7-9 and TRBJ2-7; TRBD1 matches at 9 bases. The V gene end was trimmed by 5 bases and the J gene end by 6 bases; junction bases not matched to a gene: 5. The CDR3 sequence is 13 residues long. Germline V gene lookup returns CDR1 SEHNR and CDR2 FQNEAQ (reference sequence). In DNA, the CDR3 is TGTGCCAGCAGCGGAGGGACAGGGAGCGAGCAGTACTTC. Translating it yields CASSGGTGSEQYF. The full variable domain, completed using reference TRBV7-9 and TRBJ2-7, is DTGVSQNPRHKITKRGQNVTFRCDPISEHNRLYWYRQTLGQGPEFLTYFQNEAQLEKSRLLSDRFSAERPKGSFSTLEIQRTEQGDSAMYLCASSGGTGSEQYFGPGTRLTVT.

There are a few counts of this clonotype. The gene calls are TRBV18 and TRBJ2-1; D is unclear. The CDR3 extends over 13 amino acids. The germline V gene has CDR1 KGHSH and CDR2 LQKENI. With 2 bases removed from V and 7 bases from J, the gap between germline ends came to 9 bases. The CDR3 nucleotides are TGTGCCAGCTCACCAAATTTAGAAAATGAGCAGTTCTTC. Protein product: CASSPNLENEQFF. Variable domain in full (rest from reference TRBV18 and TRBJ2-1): NAGVMQNPRHLVRRRGQEARLRCSPMKGHSHVYWYRQLPEEGLKFMVYLQKENIIDESGMPKERFSAEFPKEGPSILRIQQVVRGDSAAYFCASSPNLENEQFFGPGTRLTVL.

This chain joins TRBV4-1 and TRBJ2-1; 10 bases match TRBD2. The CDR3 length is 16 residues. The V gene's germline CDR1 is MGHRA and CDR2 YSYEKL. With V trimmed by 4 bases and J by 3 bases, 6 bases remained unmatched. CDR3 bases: TGCGCCAGCAGCCTCGAGCTAGCGGGAGTCTACAATGAGCAGTTCTTC. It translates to CASSLELAGVYNEQFF.

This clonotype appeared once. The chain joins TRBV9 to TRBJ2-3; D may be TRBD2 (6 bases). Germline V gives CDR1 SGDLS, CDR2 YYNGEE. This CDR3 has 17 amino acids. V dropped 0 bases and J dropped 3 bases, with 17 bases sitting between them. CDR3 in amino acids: CASSVEWERAGTDTQYF. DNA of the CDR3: TGTGCCAGCAGCGTAGAATGGGAGCGGGCTGGGACAGATACGCAGTATTTT.